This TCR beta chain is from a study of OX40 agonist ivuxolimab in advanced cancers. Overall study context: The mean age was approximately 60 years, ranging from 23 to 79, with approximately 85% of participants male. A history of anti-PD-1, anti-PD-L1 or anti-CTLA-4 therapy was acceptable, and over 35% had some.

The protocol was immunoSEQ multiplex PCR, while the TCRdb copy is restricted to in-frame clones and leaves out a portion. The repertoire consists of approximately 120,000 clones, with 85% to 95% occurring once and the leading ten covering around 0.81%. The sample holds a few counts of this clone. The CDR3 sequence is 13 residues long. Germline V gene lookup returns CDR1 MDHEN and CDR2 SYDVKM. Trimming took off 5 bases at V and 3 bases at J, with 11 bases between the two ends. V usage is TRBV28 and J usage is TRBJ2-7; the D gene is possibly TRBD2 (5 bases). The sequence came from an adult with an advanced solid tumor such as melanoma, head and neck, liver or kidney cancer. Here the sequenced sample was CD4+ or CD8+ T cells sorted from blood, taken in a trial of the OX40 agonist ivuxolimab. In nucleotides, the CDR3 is TGTGCCAGCAGTGACGGACTTAGCTACGAGCAGTACTTC. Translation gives CASSDGLSYEQYF.